One and the same sample provided the 31 T cell receptor beta chains below, sequenced in a study of shared clonotypes between healthy human individuals. Terminally differentiated effector memory CD45RA+ cells were left out of the naive CD8 fraction, which was CD45RO-negative and positively selected for CCR7. TCRdb's copy holds only in-frame clones and misses some; the assay was immunoSEQ multiplex PCR. The sample lists about 1.9 million clones; around 93% were seen once. The sequenced sample consisted of naive CD8+ T cells from PBMCs. The receptor set was obtained from a young man in good health. Some clones in this sample may be carry-over from other donors' samples.

The CDR3 region is CASSPGPVDTQYF. The CDR3 nucleotides read TGTGCCAGCAGCCCGGGCCCCGTTGATACGCAGTATTTT. The V and J genes are TRBV7-9 and TRBJ2-3; no clear D gene. This CDR3 is built from 13 residues. Germline values: CDR1 SEHNR, CDR2 FQNEAQ (reference sequence). Trimming took 5 bases from V and 6 from J, leaving 12 bases between them.

The chain links TRBV4-2 to TRBJ2-1, with D possibly being TRBD2 (6 bases). V was cut by 3 bases and J by 7 bases, with 13 bases left in between. The CDR3 spans 14 residues. Germline CDR1 is LGHNA and CDR2 is YNFKEQ. CDR3 coding DNA: TGTGCCAGCAGCCATCCGGGACTCTTAAATGAGCAGTTCTTC. Amino acid sequence: CASSHPGLLNEQFF.

As for this clone: One end of the junction fails to match germline, which may point to a read error. Different DNA sequences within this sample yield the same CDR3. This chain links TRBV28 with TRBJ2-1; D not certain. Per the germline V gene, CDR1 is MDHEN and CDR2 is SYDVKM. The CDR3 spans 12 residues. The CDR3 DNA reads as TGTGCCAGCAGTTTTTCCTCCAATGAGCAGTTCTTC. Protein sequence: CASSFSSNEQFF.

This chain connects TRBV6-5 to TRBJ1-1; TRBD1 aligns across 7 bases. V was clipped by 0 bases and J by 7 bases; unmatched bases: 8. This CDR3 comprises 15 residues. Germline V lookup: CDR1 MNHEY, CDR2 SVGAGI. The CDR3 spells CASSYSATGSVEAFF. The DNA of the CDR3 is TGTGCCAGCAGTTACTCAGCGACAGGGTCGGTTGAAGCTTTCTTT.

The J gene is TRBJ2-7, the V gene TRBV7-9, with D possibly TRBD2 on 5 matching bases. Trimming removed 1 base from V and 9 bases from J, with 19 bases in between. Per the germline V gene, CDR1 is SEHNR and CDR2 is FQNEAQ (reference sequence). The CDR3 has 15 amino acids. The CDR3, as DNA: TGTGCCAGCAGCTTAGTAGGTGCAGCGGACGTCTGGCAGTACTTC. Protein product: CASSLVGAADVWQYF.

The rearrangement uses TRBV6-1 and TRBJ1-2; D might be TRBD1 (6 bases). Trimming stripped 6 bases from V and 4 bases from J, with 15 bases between. The CDR3 is 14 residues long. Germline V lookup: CDR1 MNHNS, CDR2 SASEGT. CDR3 sequence (DNA): TGTGCCAGCAGCCCGGTGGGGGCGGGCTATGGCTACACCTTC. This sequence encodes CASSPVGAGYGYTF.

The V and J genes are TRBV4-2 and TRBJ2-7; D gene uncertain. This CDR3 is 12 amino acids long. V lost 0 bases and J lost 6, with 6 bases in between. CDR1 is LGHNA and CDR2 is YNFKEQ in the germline V gene. The CDR3 DNA reads TGTGCCAGCAGCCAAGAAAGGTCCGAGCAGTACTTC. This codes for CASSQERSEQYF.

CDR3 sequence (DNA): TGTGCCAGCAGGAAGGGGGCGAACCCTTTTGATGAGCAGTTCTTC. It yields the protein CASRKGANPFDEQFF. V is TRBV2 and J is TRBJ2-1; 7 bases fit TRBD1. Germline V gene lookup returns CDR1 SNHLY and CDR2 FYNNEI. The CDR3 has 15 residues. Trimming cost V 6 bases and J 8 bases; bases outside gene matches: 13.

The CDR3 region is CASNTGAYEQYF. The CDR3 nucleotides are TGTGCCAGCAATACAGGAGCCTACGAGCAGTACTTC. The rearrangement uses TRBV6-5 and TRBJ2-7, with D perhaps matching TRBD1 (5 bases). CDR1 is MNHEY, CDR2 SVGAGI, per germline. Trimming shortened V by 7 bases and J by 2 bases, and 9 bases separated the two germline ends. The length of the CDR3 is 12 residues.

The chain combines TRBV23-1 with TRBJ2-4; D possibly corresponds to TRBD1 (5 bases). TRBV23-1 is designated an ORF whose function remains uncertain. The CDR3 is 17 amino acids. V was trimmed by 0 bases and J by 1 base, leaving 13 bases between them. CDR3 amino acids: CASSQSPDRTAKNIQYF. The CDR3 DNA is TGCGCCAGCAGTCAATCCCCCGACAGAACCGCCAAAAACATTCAGTACTTC.

The chain recombines TRBV19 with TRBJ1-1; D perhaps matches TRBD1 (6 bases). Between the trimmed V and J ends, which lost 4 bases and 1 base, there was a span of 22 bases. Germline assignment: CDR1 LNHDA and CDR2 SQIVND (reference sequence). This CDR3 comprises 18 residues. In DNA, the CDR3 is TGTGCCAGTAGTAGCCGAGGGGGTCAGGGGAAGGGGAACACTGAAGCTTTCTTT. The encoded protein is CASSSRGGQGKGNTEAFF. Together with reference TRBV19 and TRBJ1-1, the CDR3 gives the full variable domain: DGGITQSPKYLFRKEGQNVTLSCEQNLNHDAMYWYRQDPGQGLRLIYYSQIVNDFQKGDIAEGYSVSREKKESFPLTVTSAQKNPTAFYLCASSSRGGQGKGNTEAFFGQGTRLTVV.

In DNA form, the CDR3 reads TGTGCCAGCAGTTACTTTGGGGTTGGGGACAATGAGCAGTTCTTC. Amino acid sequence: CASSYFGVGDNEQFF. The rearrangement links TRBV6-5 to TRBJ2-1; no reliable D call. CDR1 and CDR2 from the germline V gene are MNHEY and SVGAGI. Trimming stripped 1 base from V and 5 bases from J, with 12 bases between. The CDR3 extends over 15 amino acids.

CDR3 DNA sequence: TGTGCCAGCAGCTTGGGCGGAATTAACTATGGCTACACCTTC. It encodes CASSLGGINYGYTF. This sequence joins TRBV5-6 and TRBJ1-2; no clear D gene. Per the germline V gene, CDR1 is SGHDT and CDR2 is YYEEEE. The germline V and J ends were trimmed by 0 bases and 1 base, with 7 bases remaining between them. This CDR3 contains 14 residues.

J is TRBJ2-7 and V is TRBV11-2, with 10 bases matching TRBD2. Germline lookup yields CDR1 SGHAT and CDR2 FQNNGV. The junction had 8 bases not matched to a gene; V was cut back by 2 bases and J by 4 bases. The CDR3 contains 16 residues. The CDR3 region has the DNA TGTGCCAGCAGCTTACCTCAACCGGGACTAGCGTACGAGCAGTACTTC. Protein product: CASSLPQPGLAYEQYF.

The V call is TRBV6-5, the J call TRBJ1-5; D ambiguous. This CDR3 has 13 amino acids. Germline CDR1 MNHEY, CDR2 SVGAGI. The germline V and J ends were trimmed by 6 bases and 7 bases, with 13 bases remaining between them. The CDR3 nucleotides read TGTGCCAGCAGCTATACCTTGGGGCAGCCCCAGCATTTT. As protein: CASSYTLGQPQHF.

The chain joins TRBV30 to TRBJ2-7; D remains unclear. Germline loops: CDR1 GTSNPN, CDR2 SVGIG (reference sequence). The CDR3 has 11 amino acids. V shed 7 bases and J shed 0 bases, with 7 bases lying between them. The CDR3 nucleotides read TGTGCCTCTTCGAGCTCCTACGAGCAGTACTTC. This translates into CASSSSYEQYF.

This clone turned up a few times. The CDR3 bases are TGTGCCAGTAGTCACGGACAGTCCTACGAGCAGTACTTC. Translation gives CASSHGQSYEQYF. The J gene is TRBJ2-7, the V gene TRBV19; D might be TRBD1 (6 bases). V was cut by 5 bases and J by 1 base, with 9 bases left in between. CDR1 and CDR2 from the germline V gene are LNHDA and SQIVND (reference sequence). The CDR3 runs to 13 residues. The full variable domain, completed using reference TRBV19 and TRBJ2-7, is DGGITQSPKYLFRKEGQNVTLSCEQNLNHDAMYWYRQDPGQGLRLIYYSQIVNDFQKGDIAEGYSVSREKKESFPLTVTSAQKNPTAFYLCASSHGQSYEQYFGPGTRLTVT.

The chain joins TRBV5-1 to TRBJ2-2; perhaps TRBD1 as D (6 bases). Trimming cost V 1 base and J 6 bases, with 13 bases left between them. The CDR3 runs 15 residues. Germline-derived CDR1 and CDR2 are SGHRS and YFSETQ. CDR3 protein: CASSLTGIGPGELFF. CDR3 bases: TGCGCCAGCAGCTTGACAGGGATTGGGCCCGGGGAGCTGTTTTTT.

The V gene is TRBV7-9, the J gene TRBJ2-2; D possibly uses TRBD1 or TRBD2 (6 bases each). From germline, CDR1 is SEHNR and CDR2 FQNEAQ (reference sequence). The CDR3 has 16 residues. Trimming removed 5 bases from V and 0 bases from J, with 13 bases in between. The DNA for the CDR3 is TGTGCCAGCAGCCCGCGTGGGGGGCCGAACACCGGGGAGCTGTTTTTT. This gives the protein CASSPRGGPNTGELFF.

The CDR3 loop reads CASSSYRGTLANTEAFF. Written as DNA, the CDR3 is TGTGCCAGCAGTTCCTACCGAGGGACACTAGCGAACACTGAAGCTTTCTTT. This rearrangement joins TRBV27 to TRBJ1-1, with a weak D call TRBD1 (6 bases). Germline CDR1 MNHEY, CDR2 SMNVEV (reference sequence). Trimming stripped 4 bases from V and 1 base from J, with 19 bases between. The CDR3 runs 17 residues.

V usage is TRBV29-1 and J usage is TRBJ2-7, with D possibly being TRBD1 or TRBD2 (6 bases each). This CDR3 spans 14 amino acids. Trimming stripped 6 bases from V and 6 bases from J, with 21 bases between. Germline CDR1 SQVTM, CDR2 ANQGSEA. CDR3 DNA sequence: TGCAGCGTGGATGCACAGGGTCGGGGAGGCGAGCAGTACTTC. Amino acid sequence: CSVDAQGRGGEQYF.

The chain recombines TRBV9 with TRBJ2-6; D perhaps matches TRBD2 (5 bases). V was trimmed by 1 base and J by 0 bases, leaving 8 bases between them. Germline V gene lookup returns CDR1 SGDLS and CDR2 YYNGEE. This CDR3 has 16 amino acids. In nucleotides, the CDR3 is TGTGCCAGCAGCGTATCCGGGGTCTCTGGGGCCAACGTCCTGACTTTC. Amino acid sequence: CASSVSGVSGANVLTF.

This rearrangement joins TRBV28 to TRBJ2-1; unclear D gene. The CDR3 is 15 amino acids. V was clipped by 2 bases and J by 2 bases, with 10 bases between them. Germline V gene lookup returns CDR1 MDHEN and CDR2 SYDVKM. This chain's CDR3 is CASSLNSMTYNEQFF. For the CDR3, the DNA is TGTGCCAGCAGTTTAAATTCTATGACCTACAATGAGCAGTTCTTC.

The chain has TRBV5-4 and TRBJ2-1; D is unresolved. V lost 0 bases, J lost 12 bases, and 7 bases lay in between. Germline V gives CDR1 SGHNT, CDR2 YYREEE (reference sequence). CDR3 size: 11 residues. The CDR3 reads CASSLGPRQFF. In DNA, the CDR3 is TGTGCCAGCAGCTTGGGACCGAGGCAGTTCTTC.

This rearrangement joins TRBV4-1 to TRBJ2-3, with D perhaps matching TRBD1 (5 bases). Trimming removed 0 bases at V and 7 bases at J, with 11 bases between. CDR1 is MGHRA, CDR2 YSYEKL, per germline. This CDR3 spans 14 amino acids. The CDR3 DNA reads TGCGCCAGCAGCCAAGAAGGGGCCGCTAATACGCAGTATTTT. Amino acid sequence: CASSQEGAANTQYF.

V and J are TRBV7-2 and TRBJ2-1; possibly TRBD2 for D (7 bases). Per germline, CDR1 SGHTA and CDR2 FQGNSA. V dropped 0 bases and J dropped 6 bases, with 18 bases sitting between them. The CDR3 sequence is 17 residues long. CDR3 DNA sequence: TGTGCCAGCAGCTTAGCGGGGGGCGGGAGCAAGGGCAATGAGCAGTTCTTC. It encodes CASSLAGGGSKGNEQFF.

CDR3 DNA sequence: TGTGCCAGCAGCCCCCCGGGACGGTCGCAATACGAGCAGTACTTC. Its translation is CASSPPGRSQYEQYF. This chain connects TRBV7-9 to TRBJ2-7; D may match TRBD1 or TRBD2 (5 bases each). V lost 5 bases, J lost 4 bases, and 18 bases lay in between. The CDR3 spans 15 residues. The germline gives CDR1 SEHNR, CDR2 FQNEAQ (reference sequence).

The genes are TRBV7-9 and TRBJ2-3, with TRBD2 identical over 15 bases. Trimming at V came to 7 bases and at J to 5 bases, leaving 10 bases not matched to a gene. Per the germline V gene, CDR1 is SEHNR and CDR2 is FQNEAQ (reference sequence). The CDR3 contains 17 residues. The CDR3 DNA is TGTGCCAGCATCCGTAGGACTAGCGGGAGGGCCGGAGATACGCAGTATTTT. Its protein is CASIRRTSGRAGDTQYF.

V usage is TRBV5-1 and J usage is TRBJ2-1, with TRBD1 identical over 7 bases. CDR1 and CDR2 from the germline V gene are SGHRS and YFSETQ. This CDR3 has 16 amino acids. Unmatched junction bases numbered 14, after V lost 4 bases and J lost 7 bases. The CDR3 coding sequence is TGCGCCAGCAGCCCCAGCCCCGGGACAGTTAAAAATGAGCAGTTCTTC. Translated, it gives CASSPSPGTVKNEQFF.

The J gene is TRBJ1-4, the V gene TRBV7-7; TRBD1 is a possible D gene (6 bases). V lost 5 bases and J 6 bases, leaving 13 bases between the germline ends. The CDR3 is 14 amino acids. The germline V gene encodes CDR1 SSHAT and CDR2 FNYEAQ (reference sequence). The CDR3 spells CASSHREGDEKLFF. In DNA, the CDR3 is TGTGCCAGCAGCCATAGGGAGGGGGATGAAAAACTGTTTTTT.

Regarding this clone: Additional DNA sequences in this sample encode the identical CDR3. The chain employs TRBV19 and TRBJ2-7; the D gene is possibly TRBD1 (6 bases). The V gene's germline CDR1 is LNHDA and CDR2 SQIVND (reference sequence). V shed 1 base and J shed 4 bases, with 8 bases lying between them. The length of the CDR3 is 13 residues. The CDR3 loop is CASSIGQGYEQYF. In nucleotides, the CDR3 is TGTGCCAGTAGTATAGGTCAGGGGTACGAGCAGTACTTC.